The 26 T cell receptor beta chains reported below all come from one sample, sequenced in a study of T cells in localized non-small cell lung cancer. Method: immunoSEQ multiplex PCR; TCRdb's copy keeps in-frame clones and lacks some. The sample lists 35,000 or so clones, 88% seen once, with 2.7% in the top ten. Material: peripheral blood, obtained before any cancer treatment. The receptors were sampled from a woman aged 35-70 years with stage I lung adenocarcinoma.

This chain links TRBV5-1 with TRBJ2-1, with 15 bases fitting TRBD2. The V and J ends lost 4 bases and 6 bases, in that order; junction bases with no gene match: 2. Per the germline V gene, CDR1 is SGHRS and CDR2 is YFSETQ. CDR3 length: 15 residues. The CDR3 DNA follows: TGCGCCAGCAGCCCGGGACTAGCGGGAGGCAATGAGCAGTTCTTC. The encoded protein is CASSPGLAGGNEQFF.

The chain links TRBV28 to TRBJ1-4; a weak D match, TRBD1 (6 bases). Germline CDR1 is MDHEN and CDR2 is SYDVKM. The V and J ends lost 6 bases and 1 base respectively, with 12 bases between them. The CDR3 contains 15 residues. The CDR3 sequence is CASRPQGLTNEKLFF. In DNA form, the CDR3 reads TGTGCCAGCAGACCCCAGGGGCTAACTAATGAAAAACTGTTTTTT. Based on the CDR3 plus reference TRBV28 and TRBJ1-4, the full variable domain is DVKVTQSSRYLVKRTGEKVFLECVQDMDHENMFWYRQDPGLGLRLIYFSYDVKMKEKGDIPEGYSVSREKKERFSLILESASTNQTSMYLCASRPQGLTNEKLFFGSGTQLSVL.

V and J are TRBV27 and TRBJ2-3, with TRBD2 identical over 14 bases. Unmatched junction bases numbered 14, after V lost 9 bases and J lost 0 bases. The CDR3 extends over 19 amino acids. Germline V gene sequence: CDR1 MNHEY, CDR2 SMNVEV (reference sequence). CDR3 amino acids: CASRRRLAGGKASTDTQYF. CDR3 nucleotide sequence: TGTGCCAGTAGGCGGCGACTAGCGGGAGGGAAAGCGAGCACAGATACGCAGTATTTT.

CDR3 loop: CASSLGPGDGYTF. The CDR3 coding sequence is TGCGCCAGCAGCCTGGGGCCCGGGGATGGCTACACCTTC. This chain connects TRBV5-1 to TRBJ1-2; maybe TRBD1 (5 bases). CDR3 length: 13 residues. V lost 4 bases and J lost 6, with 13 bases in between. Per the germline V gene, CDR1 is SGHRS and CDR2 is YFSETQ.

The chain recombines TRBV6-1 with TRBJ1-5, with 7 bases aligning to TRBD1. The ends lost 6 bases at V and 5 bases at J; junction bases unmatched: 1. Germline CDR1 MNHNS, CDR2 SASEGT. The CDR3 length is 12 residues. The CDR3 DNA follows: TGTGCCAGCAGGGGACAGTATCAGCCCCAGCATTTT. Translating it yields CASRGQYQPQHF.

The chain is built from TRBV27 and TRBJ1-5, with D hard to call. Trimming stripped 2 bases from V and 0 bases from J, with 8 bases between. The CDR3 is made up of 15 amino acids. Per the germline V gene, CDR1 is MNHEY and CDR2 is SMNVEV (reference sequence). CDR3 DNA: TGTGCCAGCAGTTTACAACACCTTAGCAATCAGCCCCAGCATTTT. This gives the protein CASSLQHLSNQPQHF.

The chain employs TRBV9 and TRBJ1-2; D is perhaps TRBD1 (5 bases). This CDR3 comprises 12 residues. Germline loops: CDR1 SGDLS, CDR2 YYNGEE. Deletions cut 0 bases from V and 8 bases from J, with 8 bases between. In DNA, the CDR3 is TGTGCCAGCAGCGTAGCGGGGGGGGGCTACACCTTC. It encodes CASSVAGGGYTF.

This chain uses TRBV6-4 with TRBJ2-7; TRBD2 aligns across 15 bases. The CDR3 is 18 amino acids. CDR1 and CDR2 (germline): MRHNA, SNTAGT. Trimming removed 2 bases from V and 2 bases from J; junction bases left unmatched: 7. CDR3 sequence reads: CASSDAGLAGGSTYEQYF. CDR3 DNA sequence: TGTGCCAGCAGTGACGCCGGACTAGCGGGAGGGTCAACCTACGAGCAGTACTTC.

V gene TRBV5-1 combines with J gene TRBJ2-5, with 11 positions matching TRBD1. The junction had 13 bases not matched to a gene; V was cut back by 4 bases and J by 2 bases. Germline assignment: CDR1 SGHRS and CDR2 YFSETQ. The CDR3 loop spans 18 amino acids. CDR3 DNA: TGCGCCAGCAGCCCCGGACAGGGGGCAGTTCGTGTTCAAGAGACCCAGTACTTC. Its protein product is CASSPGQGAVRVQETQYF. The whole variable domain, filled in from reference TRBV5-1 and TRBJ2-5, reads KAGVTQTPRYLIKTRGQQVTLSCSPISGHRSVSWYQQTPGQGLQFLFEYFSETQRNKGNFPGRFSGRQFSNSRSEMNVSTLELGDSALYLCASSPGQGAVRVQETQYFGPGTRLLVL.

The V and J genes are TRBV2 and TRBJ2-7, with 7 positions matching TRBD2. J was trimmed by 6 bases and V by 6 bases; bases with no gene match: 5. In germline, CDR1 is SNHLY, CDR2 FYNNEI. CDR3 size: 12 residues. In DNA, the CDR3 is TGTGCCAGCAGGGGGGGAGGGGTCGAGCAGTACTTC. Translation gives CASRGGGVEQYF.

This clone showed up just once. The rearrangement uses TRBV28 and TRBJ2-2; D is unclear. The V and J ends lost 3 bases and 3 bases respectively, with 8 bases between them. Germline V gene lookup returns CDR1 MDHEN and CDR2 SYDVKM. The CDR3 spans 14 residues. Written as DNA, the CDR3 is TGTGCCAGCAGTTTGGCGCCGGACACCGGGGAGCTGTTTTTT. It yields the protein CASSLAPDTGELFF.

This clone occurred a few times. The rearrangement joins TRBV6-5 to TRBJ1-5; D is perhaps TRBD1 (6 bases). CDR3 length: 14 residues. With 6 bases removed from V and 7 bases from J, the gap between germline ends came to 16 bases. Germline values: CDR1 MNHEY, CDR2 SVGAGI. The CDR3 sequence: CASRTPGAGQPQHF. DNA for the CDR3: TGTGCCAGCAGGACCCCGGGGGCCGGGCAGCCCCAGCATTTT.

The V and J genes are TRBV2 and TRBJ2-5, with 10 positions matching TRBD1. CDR3 length equals 14 residues. Germline CDR1 is SNHLY and CDR2 is FYNNEI. V shed 8 bases, J shed 5 bases, and the junction held 8 bases outside the gene matches. DNA for the CDR3: TGTGCCAGCGGTTCGGGACAGGGGTCGGAGACCCAGTACTTC. Translating gives CASGSGQGSETQYF.

V is TRBV19 and J is TRBJ2-3; no firm D call. V lost 4 bases and J 4 bases, leaving 15 bases between the germline ends. Germline assignment: CDR1 LNHDA and CDR2 SQIVND (reference sequence). CDR3 length: 15 amino acids. The chain's CDR3 is CASSTLVAPADTQYF. CDR3 DNA sequence: TGTGCCAGTAGTACGCTAGTTGCCCCAGCAGATACGCAGTATTTT.

This chain uses TRBV18 with TRBJ2-1; 8 nucleotides agree with TRBD2. The V and J ends lost 6 bases and 6 bases, in that order; junction bases with no gene match: 10. This CDR3 is built from 15 residues. CDR1 and CDR2 (germline): KGHSH, LQKENI. The CDR3 coding sequence is TGTGCCAGCTCCCCCCGGGTAGCGGGGACCAATGAGCAGTTCTTC. Translating gives CASSPRVAGTNEQFF.

The chain uses TRBV7-8 and TRBJ1-2; D possibly corresponds to TRBD1 (6 bases). Trimming cost V 1 base and J 8 bases, with 8 bases left between them. Germline-derived CDR1 and CDR2 are SGHVS and FQNEAQ. This CDR3 is built from 12 residues. CDR3 sequence (DNA): TGTGCCAGCAGCTTAGACAGGGTCGGCTACACCTTC. It translates to CASSLDRVGYTF.

V usage is TRBV5-1 and J usage is TRBJ2-5, with 12 positions matching TRBD2. The trim removed 0 bases at V and 5 bases at J, leaving 2 bases unmatched. Germline assignment: CDR1 SGHRS and CDR2 YFSETQ. The CDR3 extends over 15 amino acids. The CDR3 sequence: CASSLGTSGTETQYF. The CDR3 DNA is TGCGCCAGCAGCTTGGGGACTAGCGGGACGGAGACCCAGTACTTC. Using reference TRBV5-1 and TRBJ2-5 for the parts outside the CDR3, the full variable domain is KAGVTQTPRYLIKTRGQQVTLSCSPISGHRSVSWYQQTPGQGLQFLFEYFSETQRNKGNFPGRFSGRQFSNSRSEMNVSTLELGDSALYLCASSLGTSGTETQYFGPGTRLLVL.

The chain uses TRBV27 and TRBJ2-1; TRBD2 matches 10 bases. This CDR3 region has 16 residues. The germline CDR1 and CDR2 sequences are MNHEY and SMNVEV (reference sequence). V trimming: 2 bases; J trimming: 8 bases; junction bases outside the gene matches: 9. In DNA form, the CDR3 reads TGTGCCAGCAGTTTAACGCTCCTAGCGGGAGCCCATGAGCAGTTCTTC. Its protein is CASSLTLLAGAHEQFF.

The chain recombines TRBV28 with TRBJ2-7; 10 bases are a match to TRBD1. Trimming took 5 bases from V and 1 from J; bases not matched to a gene: 5. The germline gives CDR1 MDHEN, CDR2 SYDVKM. The CDR3 runs to 15 residues. DNA for the CDR3: TGTGCCAGCAGTAGTCAGGGACAGGGGTCCTACGAGCAGTACTTC. This sequence encodes CASSSQGQGSYEQYF.

This chain joins TRBV7-9 and TRBJ2-1; no clear D. Per the germline V gene, CDR1 is SEHNR and CDR2 is FQNEAQ (reference sequence). The CDR3 sequence is 12 residues long. Trimming left V 1 base short and J 8 bases short, with 6 bases between. CDR3 amino acids: CASSLDGYEQFF. The CDR3 nucleotides read TGTGCCAGCAGCTTAGACGGGTATGAGCAGTTCTTC.

The rearrangement links TRBV6-5 to TRBJ1-2; 10 bases fit TRBD1. The ends lost 5 bases at V and 2 bases at J; junction bases unmatched: 2. The CDR3 length is 14 residues. Per germline, CDR1 MNHEY and CDR2 SVGAGI. CDR3 in DNA: TGTGCCAGCAGTAGACAGGGGGCGAACTATGGCTACACCTTC. Encoded protein: CASSRQGANYGYTF.

The rearrangement links TRBV6-5 to TRBJ1-2; possible D gene TRBD1, 5 bases. Germline CDR1 reads MNHEY; CDR2 reads SVGAGI. V was trimmed by 4 bases and J by 8 bases, leaving 14 bases between them. The CDR3 has 13 amino acids. In nucleotides, the CDR3 is TGTGCCAGCAGTTCACAGGTCGAAGGAGGCTACACCTTC. Its translation: CASSSQVEGGYTF.

The chain employs TRBV2 and TRBJ2-7; D might be TRBD1 (6 bases). V lost 8 bases and J 0 bases, leaving 11 bases between the germline ends. The CDR3 contains 13 residues. The germline CDR1 and CDR2 sequences are SNHLY and FYNNEI. Here the CDR3 reads CASGRDTSYEQYF. The CDR3 DNA follows: TGTGCCAGCGGTCGGGACACCTCCTACGAGCAGTACTTC. Looking up the rest from reference TRBV2 and TRBJ2-7 gives the full variable domain: EPEVTQTPSHQVTQMGQEVILRCVPISNHLYFYWYRQILGQKVEFLVSFYNNEISEKSEIFDDQFSVERPDGSNFTLKIRSTKLEDSAMYFCASGRDTSYEQYFGPGTRLTVT.

V gene TRBV5-1 combines with J gene TRBJ2-3, with 11 bases lining up with TRBD2. This CDR3 comprises 17 residues. V trimming: 4 bases; J trimming: 5 bases; junction bases outside the gene matches: 12. Germline lookup yields CDR1 SGHRS and CDR2 YFSETQ. This CDR3 is CASSALLAGDEGDTQYF. In DNA form, the CDR3 reads TGCGCCAGCAGCGCCTTACTAGCGGGAGACGAAGGAGATACGCAGTATTTT. The entire variable domain, with the rest obtained from reference TRBV5-1 and TRBJ2-3, is as follows: KAGVTQTPRYLIKTRGQQVTLSCSPISGHRSVSWYQQTPGQGLQFLFEYFSETQRNKGNFPGRFSGRQFSNSRSEMNVSTLELGDSALYLCASSALLAGDEGDTQYFGPGTRLTVL.

This chain links TRBV29-1 with TRBJ1-1; D is uncertain. Germline-derived CDR1 and CDR2 are SQVTM and ANQGSEA. V lost 7 bases and J 0 bases, leaving 15 bases between the germline ends. The CDR3 is made up of 14 amino acids. CDR3 protein: CSGATVAMNTEAFF. For the CDR3, the DNA is TGCAGCGGAGCCACAGTGGCTATGAACACTGAAGCTTTCTTT.

This clone was seen a single time. This chain joins TRBV19 and TRBJ2-3; D is perhaps TRBD1 (6 bases). The V gene's germline CDR1 is LNHDA and CDR2 SQIVND (reference sequence). Between the trimmed V and J ends, which lost 6 bases and 6 bases, there was a span of 13 bases. This CDR3 comprises 13 residues. The CDR3 loop is CASSPNRVDTQYF. The CDR3 DNA reads as TGTGCCAGTAGCCCTAACAGGGTTGATACGCAGTATTTT.